One and the same sample provided the 12 T cell receptor beta chains below, sequenced in a study of blood T cell repertoires in COVID-19. Sequenced by immunoSEQ multiplex PCR; TCRdb stores in-frame clones only, minus some. The repertoire has around 320,000 clones, 90% to 95% of them found once; the top ten carry about 4.2%. Sequencing was performed on PBMCs or T cells enriched from blood (not recorded which). These receptors came from a woman in her 30s who had been exposed to COVID-19.

This clone was detected a few times. The chain links TRBV14 to TRBJ2-2, with 7 bases lining up with TRBD1. Losses at the gene ends were 1 base for V and 5 bases for J; bases not matched to a gene: 4. There are 15 residues in the CDR3. Germline V gives CDR1 SGHDN, CDR2 FVKESK. Here the CDR3 DNA reads TGTGCCAGCAGCCAAGGGGGGACAGTAACCGGGGAGCTGTTTTTT. Amino acids: CASSQGGTVTGELFF.

This clone has only one observation. The chain combines TRBV7-9 with TRBJ2-2; tentative D call: TRBD2 (6 bases). This CDR3 has 16 amino acids. V was pared by 1 base and J by 5 bases, with 14 bases between. CDR1 SEHNR and CDR2 FQNEAQ come from the germline V gene (reference sequence). The CDR3 DNA follows: TGTGCCAGCAGCTTAGGACGGGACTCAGGAACCGGGGAGCTGTTTTTT. This codes for CASSLGRDSGTGELFF.

This sequence joins TRBV4-2 and TRBJ2-6, with TRBD2 identical over 10 bases. The CDR3 is 18 amino acids. V shed 4 bases, J shed 0 bases, and the junction held 6 bases outside the gene matches. Germline V CDR1 and CDR2: LGHNA, YNFKEQ. This chain's CDR3 is CASSRRSGRNSGANVLTF. CDR3 bases: TGTGCCAGCAGCCGCCGTAGCGGGAGGAACTCTGGGGCCAACGTCCTGACTTTC.

The chain recombines TRBV10-3 with TRBJ1-4; D perhaps matches TRBD1 (6 bases). Trimming cost V 5 bases and J 6 bases, with 10 bases left between them. The V gene's germline CDR1 is ENHRY and CDR2 SYGVKD. This CDR3 has 13 residues. CDR3 nucleotide sequence: TGTGCCATCAGTCCCAGGGGAGATGAAAAACTGTTTTTT. As protein: CAISPRGDEKLFF.

The chain recombines TRBV5-1 with TRBJ1-3; D uncertain. V gave up 3 bases and J gave up 7 bases, with 11 bases separating them. This CDR3 region has 13 residues. Germline CDR1 is SGHRS and CDR2 is YFSETQ. The CDR3 DNA sequence: TGCGCCAGCAGCTGGGCGGAGGGCAACACCATATATTTT. Translation: CASSWAEGNTIYF.

As DNA, the CDR3 is TGCGCCAGCAGCCACCCCACCGACAGGGGTGAAGCTTTCTTT. Its translation is CASSHPTDRGEAFF. The chain couples TRBV4-1 to TRBJ1-1, with TRBD1 matching over 8 bases. V lost 3 bases and J lost 7; bases outside the gene matches: 7. The CDR3 loop spans 14 amino acids. The V gene's germline CDR1 is MGHRA and CDR2 YSYEKL.

This chain joins TRBV11-3 and TRBJ2-3; TRBD2 agrees at 10 bases. The CDR3 runs 15 residues. Germline V gene data show CDR1 as SGHNT and CDR2 as YENEEA. J lost 4 bases, V lost 4 bases, and 5 bases had no gene match. The CDR3 bases are TGTGCCAGCAGCTGGGTAGCGGGGGGACCAGATACGCAGTATTTT. Translating it yields CASSWVAGGPDTQYF.

The gene calls are TRBV9 and TRBJ2-2, with a possible D match to TRBD2 (7 bases). V shed 0 bases and J shed 0 bases, with 9 bases lying between them. From germline, CDR1 is SGDLS and CDR2 YYNGEE. This CDR3 has 16 amino acids. CDR3 amino acids: CASSVEGGTNTGELFF. The CDR3 nucleotides read TGTGCCAGCAGCGTAGAGGGGGGGACGAACACCGGGGAGCTGTTTTTT.

The chain recombines TRBV6-5 with TRBJ2-7; the D gene is possibly TRBD1 (7 bases). Germline CDR1 reads MNHEY; CDR2 reads SVGAGI. Trimming stripped 2 bases from V and 2 bases from J, with 10 bases between. The CDR3 totals 14 residues. In DNA, the CDR3 is TGTGCCAGCAGTTACGCGGGACAGACCTACGAGCAGTACTTC. This gives the protein CASSYAGQTYEQYF.

The J gene is TRBJ2-5, the V gene TRBV19; 8 positions match TRBD2. The CDR3 sequence is 13 residues long. J was trimmed by 5 bases and V by 6 bases; bases with no gene match: 5. Germline lookup yields CDR1 LNHDA and CDR2 SQIVND (reference sequence). The CDR3 DNA is TGTGCCAGTAGCACTAGCGGAGGGGAGACCCAGTACTTC. This codes for CASSTSGGETQYF.

The rearrangement links TRBV11-2 to TRBJ1-6, with a weak D call TRBD1 (6 bases). CDR3 length: 17 residues. V was clipped by 1 base and J by 0 bases, with 10 bases between them. CDR1 and CDR2 (germline): SGHAT, FQNNGV. In DNA form, the CDR3 reads TGTGCCAGCAGCTTAGCAGGGGCACTCTCCTATAATTCACCCCTCCACTTT. It yields the protein CASSLAGALSYNSPLHF.

V gene TRBV4-1 combines with J gene TRBJ2-3; D uncertain. Per the germline V gene, CDR1 is MGHRA and CDR2 is YSYEKL. Trimming took 0 bases from V and 6 from J, leaving 10 bases between them. The CDR3 has 14 amino acids. CDR3 residues: CASSQDGYGDTQYF. CDR3 in DNA: TGCGCCAGCAGCCAAGACGGGTACGGGGATACGCAGTATTTT.